This T cell receptor beta chain was profiled in a study of blood T cell repertoires in COVID-19. Measured with immunoSEQ multiplex PCR; TCRdb has only the in-frame clones, and not every one. This sample yields 200,000 to 250,000 clones, of which 65% to 85% are seen a single time; 6% to 7.5% belongs to the top ten. This CDR3 spans 13 amino acids. V lost 0 bases and J 8 bases, leaving 11 bases between the germline ends. The germline V gene encodes CDR1 SGHDT and CDR2 YYEEEE. This TCR derives from a woman between 40 and 55 years old with acute COVID-19. The sequencing sample was made of PBMCs or T cells enriched from blood (not recorded which). V usage is TRBV5-6 and J usage is TRBJ1-2, with D perhaps TRBD1 (6 bases). The CDR3 here is CASSLATGTGYTF. In DNA form, the CDR3 reads TGTGCCAGCAGCTTGGCTACAGGGACAGGCTACACCTTC.